One and the same sample provided the 31 T cell receptor beta chains below, sequenced in a study of blood T cell repertoires in COVID-19. Data came from immunoSEQ multiplex PCR; TCRdb stores just in-frame clones and leaves some out. Of 200,000 to 250,000 clones listed, about nine tenths are singletons. Sequencing was performed on PBMCs or T cells enriched from blood (not recorded which). Every receptor here comes from a man aged 18-30 years with acute COVID-19.

The CDR3 DNA is TGTGCCTGGAGTTCCCAAGAGGGCTACAATCAGCCCCAGCATTTT. Its translation: CAWSSQEGYNQPQHF. This chain links TRBV30 with TRBJ1-5; the D is unclear. The germline gives CDR1 GTSNPN, CDR2 SVGIG (reference sequence). The CDR3 covers 15 residues. V was shortened by 2 bases and J by 3 bases, with 14 bases between the two germline ends.

The count of this clone is one. The chain joins TRBV2 to TRBJ1-2; TRBD1 aligns across 7 bases. The CDR3 covers 11 residues. The V gene end was trimmed by 8 bases and the J gene end by 6 bases; junction bases not matched to a gene: 3. In germline, CDR1 is SNHLY, CDR2 FYNNEI. As DNA, the CDR3 is TGTGCCAGCGTAACAGGGGATGGCTACACCTTC. Protein: CASVTGDGYTF.

The chain joins TRBV5-5 to TRBJ2-2; possibly TRBD2 for D (5 bases). CDR1 is SGHKS and CDR2 is YYEKEE in the germline V gene (reference sequence). This CDR3 has 16 amino acids. V shed 0 bases and J shed 4 bases, with 13 bases lying between them. CDR3 sequence: CASSLGRVVGTGELFF. In DNA, the CDR3 is TGTGCCAGCAGCTTGGGGCGGGTGGTCGGCACCGGGGAGCTGTTTTTT.

The chain uses TRBV27 and TRBJ2-5, with D tentatively TRBD2 (5 bases). The germline CDR1 and CDR2 sequences are MNHEY and SMNVEV (reference sequence). The ends were cut back, 2 bases at V and 0 bases at J, with 10 bases in the middle. This CDR3 is 15 amino acids long. The DNA for the CDR3 is TGTGCCAGCAGTTTAACGGGAACCTACCAAGAGACCCAGTACTTC. Its translation is CASSLTGTYQETQYF.

This chain joins TRBV30 and TRBJ2-1; TRBD2 matches at 10 bases. Trimming cost V 2 bases and J 5 bases; bases outside gene matches: 6. Per germline, CDR1 GTSNPN and CDR2 SVGIG (reference sequence). CDR3 length: 15 amino acids. CDR3 coding DNA: TGTGCCTGGAGTCCCAAGGGACTAGCGAACAATGAGCAGTTCTTC. Translated, it gives CAWSPKGLANNEQFF.

In its sample, this clone was seen once. The chain employs TRBV7-2 and TRBJ2-1, with TRBD2 matching 8 bases. CDR1 is SGHTA, CDR2 FQGNSA, per germline. The CDR3 is 15 residues long. Losses at the gene ends were 4 bases for V and 10 bases for J; bases not matched to a gene: 12. The CDR3 loop is CASSYGSGSAEEQFF. CDR3 DNA sequence: TGTGCCAGCAGCTATGGGAGCGGGAGTGCTGAGGAGCAGTTCTTC.

The chain carries TRBV5-1 and TRBJ2-1; TRBD2 agrees at 12 bases. Germline values: CDR1 SGHRS, CDR2 YFSETQ. The V and J ends lost 1 base and 7 bases, in that order; junction bases with no gene match: 3. The CDR3 loop spans 15 amino acids. The CDR3 DNA sequence: TGCGCCAGCAGCTTGACTAGCGGGAGGACGAATGAGCAGTTCTTC. Its translation is CASSLTSGRTNEQFF.

The V call is TRBV2, the J call TRBJ2-5; 10 bases align to TRBD1. Trimming took 6 bases from V and 4 from J; bases not matched to a gene: 5. Germline V CDR1 and CDR2: SNHLY, FYNNEI. The CDR3 contains 14 residues. In DNA, the CDR3 is TGTGCCAGCAGAACAGACAGGGGGCGAGAGACCCAGTACTTC. Translated, it gives CASRTDRGRETQYF.

The V gene is TRBV29-1, the J gene TRBJ1-2; 8 nucleotides line up with TRBD1. The germline gives CDR1 SQVTM, CDR2 ANQGSEA. Trimming removed 6 bases from V and 3 bases from J; junction bases left unmatched: 6. CDR3 length: 13 residues. For the CDR3, the DNA is TGCAGCGTACGGACAGGGAATGACTATGGCTACACCTTC. This encodes CSVRTGNDYGYTF.

The V gene is TRBV2, the J gene TRBJ2-6, with 9 bases fitting TRBD1. CDR1 SNHLY and CDR2 FYNNEI come from the germline V gene. V gave up 6 bases and J gave up 0 bases; unmatched junction bases: 3. There are 16 residues in the CDR3. DNA of the CDR3: TGTGCCAGCAGCCGGACAGGGGACTCTGGGGCCAACGTCCTGACTTTC. As protein: CASSRTGDSGANVLTF.

The chain couples TRBV7-9 to TRBJ2-1, with TRBD2 matching over 11 bases. V lost 1 base, J lost 2 bases, and 1 base stayed unmatched. Per the germline V gene, CDR1 is SEHNR and CDR2 is FQNEAQ (reference sequence). The CDR3 sequence is 16 residues long. CDR3 in DNA: TGTGCCAGCAGCTTAGGACTAGCGGGAACCTACAATGAGCAGTTCTTC. Translation: CASSLGLAGTYNEQFF.

The CDR3 DNA is TGTGCCAGCAGCTCCAGGACTGCCTACTCTGGAAACACCATATATTTT. As protein: CASSSRTAYSGNTIYF. This chain uses TRBV11-3 with TRBJ1-3; D is unresolved. Germline CDR1 SGHNT, CDR2 YENEEA. V lost 4 bases to trimming and J lost 0 bases, with 13 bases between them. The CDR3 has 16 amino acids.

J is TRBJ1-1 and V is TRBV2; 9 bases are a match to TRBD1. The CDR3 has 15 amino acids. V was pared by 6 bases and J by 5 bases, with 10 bases of the junction left unmatched. Germline loops: CDR1 SNHLY, CDR2 FYNNEI. CDR3 nucleotide sequence: TGTGCCAGCAGCGAAAGGACAGGGGCAAGAACTGAAGCTTTCTTT. It translates to CASSERTGARTEAFF.

This chain uses TRBV30 with TRBJ2-2, with D perhaps matching TRBD2 (6 bases). Trimming cost V 3 bases and J 8 bases, with 22 bases left between them. Germline CDR1 is GTSNPN and CDR2 is SVGIG (reference sequence). This CDR3 has 16 residues. DNA for the CDR3: TGTGCCTGGAGGGGGGGTGGGGCTTTCACCCCAGGGGAGCTGTTTTTT. It translates to CAWRGGGAFTPGELFF.

The rearrangement joins TRBV19 to TRBJ2-7; 11 bases are shared with TRBD2. With 3 bases clipped from V and 2 bases from J, the junction kept 6 bases outside the gene matches. Germline V CDR1 and CDR2: LNHDA, SQIVND (reference sequence). The CDR3 is made up of 16 amino acids. Written as DNA, the CDR3 is TGTGCCAGTAGTATGCAGACTAGCGGGAACCCCTACGAGCAGTACTTC. Translation gives CASSMQTSGNPYEQYF.

The chain couples TRBV6-5 to TRBJ2-1, with TRBD2 matching over 11 bases. V was pared by 7 bases and J by 8 bases, with 4 bases of the junction left unmatched. Germline assignment: CDR1 MNHEY and CDR2 SVGAGI. The CDR3 runs to 13 residues. Here the CDR3 DNA reads TGTGCCAGCATCGCACTAGCGGGAGATGAGCAGTTCTTC. Translation: CASIALAGDEQFF.

The rearrangement joins TRBV3-1 (or the pseudogene TRBV3-2) to TRBJ2-1; TRBD2 is a possible D gene (5 bases). There are 11 residues in the CDR3. In germline, CDR1 is LGHDT, CDR2 YNNKEL (reference sequence). Trimming took off 3 bases at V and 9 bases at J, with 6 bases between the two ends. The DNA of the CDR3 is TGTGCCAGCAGCCAGCGGGCTGAGCAGTTCTTC. Protein product: CASSQRAEQFF.

The chain recombines TRBV19 with TRBJ2-1; 11 nucleotides match TRBD2. The V gene end was trimmed by 4 bases and the J gene end by 4 bases; junction bases not matched to a gene: 6. This CDR3 spans 16 amino acids. Germline lookup yields CDR1 LNHDA and CDR2 SQIVND (reference sequence). CDR3 amino acids: CASSKVLAGDYNEQFF. CDR3 coding DNA: TGTGCCAGTAGTAAGGTACTAGCGGGAGATTACAATGAGCAGTTCTTC.

The chain couples TRBV7-3 to TRBJ2-7, with 9 positions matching TRBD2. The CDR3 length is 15 residues. The V gene end was trimmed by 2 bases and the J gene end by 1 base; junction bases not matched to a gene: 3. Per the germline V gene, CDR1 is SGHTA and CDR2 is FQGTGA. The CDR3 bases are TGTGCCAGCAGCTTAGCGGGAGGGCCTTCCTACGAGCAGTACTTC. It codes for CASSLAGGPSYEQYF.

The table lists this clone with a count of one. The genes are TRBV4-1 and TRBJ1-5, with TRBD1 matching 8 bases. Germline V gene sequence: CDR1 MGHRA, CDR2 YSYEKL. The CDR3 length is 17 residues. The J segment lost 3 bases and the V segment lost 4 bases, leaving 11 bases of the junction unmatched. DNA for the CDR3: TGCGCCAGCAGCCCTATTCATGGGGGACAGGCCAATCAGCCCCAGCATTTT. Translating it yields CASSPIHGGQANQPQHF.

The rearrangement joins TRBV27 to TRBJ2-5; D perhaps matches TRBD2 (5 bases). This CDR3 spans 12 amino acids. Deletions cut 8 bases from V and 1 base from J, with 8 bases between. Germline V gene sequence: CDR1 MNHEY, CDR2 SMNVEV (reference sequence). The CDR3 spells CASRGFQETQYF. The DNA for the CDR3 is TGTGCCAGCCGAGGGTTCCAAGAGACCCAGTACTTC.

The chain has TRBV7-8 and TRBJ2-1, with a tentative D call TRBD1 (6 bases). This CDR3 has 13 residues. Germline V CDR1 and CDR2: SGHVS, FQNEAQ. Between the trimmed V and J ends, which lost 1 base and 14 bases, there was a span of 15 bases. This chain's CDR3 is CASSLELGEGEFF. CDR3 DNA sequence: TGTGCCAGCAGCTTAGAACTGGGCGAGGGGGAGTTCTTC. The full variable domain, rest sourced from reference TRBV7-8 and TRBJ2-1, is GAGVSQSPRYKVAKRGQDVALRCDPISGHVSLFWYQQALGQGPEFLTYFQNEAQLDKSGLPSDRFFAERPEGSVSTLKIQRTQQEDSAVYLCASSLELGEGEFFGPGTRLTVL.

The chain uses TRBV9 and TRBJ1-1; perhaps TRBD1 as D (6 bases). Germline lookup yields CDR1 SGDLS and CDR2 YYNGEE. This CDR3 spans 16 amino acids. V was clipped by 0 bases and J by 3 bases, with 15 bases between them. This CDR3 reads CASSVEGGATDTEAFF. The CDR3 coding sequence is TGTGCCAGCAGCGTAGAAGGGGGTGCGACTGACACTGAAGCTTTCTTT.

The chain combines TRBV2 with TRBJ2-3; 9 bases agree with TRBD2. In germline, CDR1 is SNHLY, CDR2 FYNNEI. V dropped 8 bases and J dropped 2; count of bases not matched to a gene: 8. This CDR3 comprises 15 residues. CDR3 sequence reads: CASPPSGTYTDTQYF. CDR3 coding DNA: TGTGCCAGCCCCCCTAGCGGGACCTACACAGATACGCAGTATTTT.

The V and J genes are TRBV3-1 (or the pseudogene TRBV3-2) and TRBJ2-1; D remains unclear. The CDR3 sequence is 14 residues long. V was trimmed by 4 bases and J by 4 bases, leaving 11 bases between them. The germline CDR1 and CDR2 sequences are LGHDT and YNNKEL (reference sequence). CDR3 protein: CASSPQRQYNEQFF. CDR3 in DNA: TGTGCCAGCAGCCCTCAAAGACAATACAATGAGCAGTTCTTC.

The V call is TRBV7-8, the J call TRBJ2-7; D unclear. The CDR3 loop spans 14 amino acids. The V gene's germline CDR1 is SGHVS and CDR2 FQNEAQ. Trimming cost V 2 bases and J 5 bases, with 13 bases left between them. The CDR3 region has the DNA TGTGCCAGCAGCTTATCGACTGGTGGTAACGAGCAGTACTTC. Protein sequence: CASSLSTGGNEQYF.

The chain recombines TRBV28 with TRBJ1-2, with unresolved D. Germline values: CDR1 MDHEN, CDR2 SYDVKM. This CDR3 is 12 amino acids long. V was pared by 6 bases and J by 6 bases, with 11 bases between. CDR3 nucleotides: TGTGCCAGCAGCGTCCGGGGTGATGGCTACACCTTC. This translates into CASSVRGDGYTF.

V is TRBV5-4 and J is TRBJ2-5; 8 bases are shared with TRBD1. The CDR3 runs to 16 residues. Germline loops: CDR1 SGHNT, CDR2 YYREEE (reference sequence). After removal of 6 bases from V and 5 bases from J, the junction contained 15 bases not matched to a gene. The DNA for the CDR3 is TGTGCCAGCACGCGCGGCGCAGGGGGCGCTTGGGAGACCCAGTACTTC. Protein product: CASTRGAGGAWETQYF.

The rearrangement joins TRBV3-1 (or the pseudogene TRBV3-2) to TRBJ1-2; D gene unclear. The CDR3 contains 14 residues. V was cut by 3 bases and J by 2 bases, with 10 bases left in between. Germline V gene sequence: CDR1 LGHDT, CDR2 YNNKEL (reference sequence). CDR3 DNA sequence: TGTGCCAGCAGCCAGGGAGGACTGAACTATGGCTACACCTTC. This sequence encodes CASSQGGLNYGYTF.

J is TRBJ1-3 and V is TRBV28; a possible D gene is TRBD1 (5 bases). Per the germline V gene, CDR1 is MDHEN and CDR2 is SYDVKM. This CDR3 is built from 15 residues. V lost 6 bases to trimming and J lost 0 bases, with 12 bases between them. This CDR3 reads CASSRDRGSGNTIYF. The CDR3 region has the DNA TGTGCCAGCAGCCGAGACAGAGGCTCTGGAAACACCATATATTTT.

The chain carries TRBV28 and TRBJ2-7; weak D call: TRBD1 (6 bases). The V end lost 4 bases, the J end lost 2 bases, and 12 bases lay between the germline ends. This CDR3 is built from 14 residues. Germline V lookup: CDR1 MDHEN, CDR2 SYDVKM. The CDR3 sequence: CASSSGTLPYEQYF. The CDR3 DNA reads TGTGCCAGCAGTTCCGGGACACTACCCTACGAGCAGTACTTC.